This TCR beta chain was observed in a study of blood T cells in healthy people across ages. Extraction yielded at least 6 micrograms of total RNA per sample. Primers used in a second PCR of about 6 to 11 cycles were a sample-barcoded 5' primer and a J-beta primer mix. From the 5' RACE reads, TCRdb called clonotypes with MiXCR, one entry per CDR3 protein. The sample shows hundreds of thousands of distinct CDR3 sequences, around 38% of them seen only once. Looked up from germline, CDR1 is MGHDK and CDR2 is SYGVNS. Trimming took 3 bases from V and 6 from J; bases not matched to a gene: 12. The CDR3 loop spans 16 amino acids.

This clonotype was sampled from an elderly man in good health. The sequenced sample consisted of blood. This chain links TRBV25-1 with TRBJ2-3, with 7 bases that match TRBD2. CDR3: CASSEGGGNSLDTQYF. The CDR3 coding sequence is TGTGCCAGCAGTGAGGGGGGGGGTAATTCTCTGGATACGCAGTATTTT.